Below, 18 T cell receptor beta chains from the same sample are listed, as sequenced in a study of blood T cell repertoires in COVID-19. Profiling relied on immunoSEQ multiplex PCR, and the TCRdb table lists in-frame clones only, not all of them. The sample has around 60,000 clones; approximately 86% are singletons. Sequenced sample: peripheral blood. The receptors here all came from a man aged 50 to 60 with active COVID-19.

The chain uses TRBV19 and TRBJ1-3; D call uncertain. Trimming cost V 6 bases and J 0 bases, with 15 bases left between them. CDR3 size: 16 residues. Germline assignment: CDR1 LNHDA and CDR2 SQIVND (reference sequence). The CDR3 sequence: CASSRGAFTSGNTIYF. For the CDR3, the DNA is TGTGCCAGTAGCCGGGGAGCCTTTACCTCTGGAAACACCATATATTTT.

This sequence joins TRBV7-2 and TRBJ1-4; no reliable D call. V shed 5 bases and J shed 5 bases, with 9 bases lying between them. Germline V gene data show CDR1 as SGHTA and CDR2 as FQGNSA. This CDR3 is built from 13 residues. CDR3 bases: TGTGCCAGCAGCCGCGGGGTAAATGAAAAACTGTTTTTT. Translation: CASSRGVNEKLFF.

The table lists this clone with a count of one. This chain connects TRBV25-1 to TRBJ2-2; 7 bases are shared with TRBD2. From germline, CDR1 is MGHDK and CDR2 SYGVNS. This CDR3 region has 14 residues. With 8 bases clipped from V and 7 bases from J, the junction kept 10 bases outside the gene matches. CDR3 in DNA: TGTGCCAGCCAAAAAAAGAGCGGGATCGGGGAGCTGTTTTTT. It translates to CASQKKSGIGELFF.

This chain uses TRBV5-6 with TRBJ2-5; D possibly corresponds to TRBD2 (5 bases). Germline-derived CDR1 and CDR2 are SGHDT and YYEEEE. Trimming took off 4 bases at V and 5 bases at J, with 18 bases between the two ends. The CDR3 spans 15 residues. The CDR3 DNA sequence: TGTGCCAGCAGCCAAACAGCGACGGGGTATGAGACCCAGTACTTC. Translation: CASSQTATGYETQYF.

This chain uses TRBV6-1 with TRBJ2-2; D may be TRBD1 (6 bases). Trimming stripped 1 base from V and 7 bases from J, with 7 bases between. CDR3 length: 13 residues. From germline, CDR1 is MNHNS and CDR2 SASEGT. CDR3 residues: CASSEDRVGELFF. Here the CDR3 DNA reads TGTGCCAGCAGTGAAGACAGGGTCGGGGAGCTGTTTTTT.

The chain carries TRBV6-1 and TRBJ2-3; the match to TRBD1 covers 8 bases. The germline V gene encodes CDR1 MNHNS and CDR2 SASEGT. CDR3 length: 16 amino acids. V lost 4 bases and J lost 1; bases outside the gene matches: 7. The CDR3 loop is CASSAGQGSGTDTQYF. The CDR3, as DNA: TGTGCCAGCAGTGCCGGACAGGGCTCGGGCACAGATACGCAGTATTTT.

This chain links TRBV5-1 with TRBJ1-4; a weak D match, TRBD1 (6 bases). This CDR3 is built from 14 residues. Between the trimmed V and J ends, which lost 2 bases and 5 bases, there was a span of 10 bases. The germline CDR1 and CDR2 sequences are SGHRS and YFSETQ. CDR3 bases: TGCGCCAGCAGCTTACAGGGAAGGAATGAAAAACTGTTTTTT. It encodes CASSLQGRNEKLFF.

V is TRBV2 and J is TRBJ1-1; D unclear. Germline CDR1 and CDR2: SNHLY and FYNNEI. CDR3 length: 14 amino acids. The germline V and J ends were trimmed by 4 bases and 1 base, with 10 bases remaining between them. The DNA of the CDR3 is TGTGCCAGCAGTGCCCAGTCTCGGAACACTGAAGCTTTCTTT. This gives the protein CASSAQSRNTEAFF.

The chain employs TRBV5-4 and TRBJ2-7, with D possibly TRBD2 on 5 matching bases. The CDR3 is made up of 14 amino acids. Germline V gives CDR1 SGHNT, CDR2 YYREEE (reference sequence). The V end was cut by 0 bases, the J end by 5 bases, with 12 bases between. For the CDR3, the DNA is TGTGCCAGCAGCTTGGGATGGGGAGCCCACGAGCAGTACTTC. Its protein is CASSLGWGAHEQYF.

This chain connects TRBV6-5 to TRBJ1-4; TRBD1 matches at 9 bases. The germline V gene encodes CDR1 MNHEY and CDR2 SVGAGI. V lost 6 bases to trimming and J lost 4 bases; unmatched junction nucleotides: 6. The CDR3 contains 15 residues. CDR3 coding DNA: TGTGCCAGCAGAACAGGGGGCTGGGGTAATGAAAAACTGTTTTTT. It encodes CASRTGGWGNEKLFF.

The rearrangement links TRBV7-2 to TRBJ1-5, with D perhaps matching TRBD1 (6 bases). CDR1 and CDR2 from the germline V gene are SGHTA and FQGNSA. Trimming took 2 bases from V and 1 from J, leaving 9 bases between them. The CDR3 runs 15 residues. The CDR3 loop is CASSLMGQSNQPQHF. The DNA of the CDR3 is TGTGCCAGCAGCTTAATGGGACAAAGCAATCAGCCCCAGCATTTT. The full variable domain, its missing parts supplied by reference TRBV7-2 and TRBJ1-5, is GAGVSQSPSNKVTEKGKDVELRCDPISGHTALYWYRQSLGQGLEFLIYFQGNSAPDKSGLPSDRFSAERTGGSVSTLTIQRTQQEDSAVYLCASSLMGQSNQPQHFGDGTRLSIL.

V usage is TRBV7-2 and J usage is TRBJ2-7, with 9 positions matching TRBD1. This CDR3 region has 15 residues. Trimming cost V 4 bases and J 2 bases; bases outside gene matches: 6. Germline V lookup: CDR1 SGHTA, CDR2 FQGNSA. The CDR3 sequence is CASSSYGTGPYEQYF. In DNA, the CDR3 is TGTGCCAGCAGCTCTTATGGGACAGGGCCCTACGAGCAGTACTTC.

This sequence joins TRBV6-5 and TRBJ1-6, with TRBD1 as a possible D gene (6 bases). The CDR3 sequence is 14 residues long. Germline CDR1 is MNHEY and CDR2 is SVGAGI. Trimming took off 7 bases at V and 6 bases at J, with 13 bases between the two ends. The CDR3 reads CASTPGAGNSPLHF. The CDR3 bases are TGTGCCAGCACCCCAGGGGCGGGTAATTCACCCCTCCACTTT.

The CDR3 spells CASSPSLSEKLFF. DNA for the CDR3: TGTGCCAGCAGCCCGTCCCTTAGTGAAAAACTGTTTTTT. The chain carries TRBV7-9 and TRBJ1-4; unclear D gene. The CDR3 covers 13 residues. The V gene lost 5 bases and the J gene lost 7 bases, with 11 bases spanning the gap. Germline CDR1 and CDR2: SEHNR and FQNEAQ (reference sequence).

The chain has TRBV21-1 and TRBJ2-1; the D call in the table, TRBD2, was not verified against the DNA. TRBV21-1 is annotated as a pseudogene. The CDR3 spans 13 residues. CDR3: CASSKVENNEQFF. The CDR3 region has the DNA TGTGCCAGCAGCAAAGTGGAGAATAATGAGCAGTTCTTC.

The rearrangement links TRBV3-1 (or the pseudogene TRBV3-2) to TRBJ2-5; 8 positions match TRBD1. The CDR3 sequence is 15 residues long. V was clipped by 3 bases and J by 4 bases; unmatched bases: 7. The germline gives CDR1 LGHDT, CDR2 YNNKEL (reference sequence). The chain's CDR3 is CASSQTGVGLETQYF. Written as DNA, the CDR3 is TGTGCCAGCAGCCAGACAGGGGTCGGATTAGAGACCCAGTACTTC.

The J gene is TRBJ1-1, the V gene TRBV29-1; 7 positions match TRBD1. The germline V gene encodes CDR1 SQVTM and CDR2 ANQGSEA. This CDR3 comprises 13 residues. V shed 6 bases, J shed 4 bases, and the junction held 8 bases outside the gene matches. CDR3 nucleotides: TGCAGCGTGGCTAGGGGGCCGGCCACTGAAGCTTTCTTT. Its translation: CSVARGPATEAFF.

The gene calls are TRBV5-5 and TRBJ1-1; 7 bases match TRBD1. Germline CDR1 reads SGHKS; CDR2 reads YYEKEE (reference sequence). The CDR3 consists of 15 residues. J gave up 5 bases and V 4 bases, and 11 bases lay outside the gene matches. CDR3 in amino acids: CASSPARGTLTEAFF. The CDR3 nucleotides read TGTGCCAGCAGCCCTGCCAGGGGGACCTTAACTGAAGCTTTCTTT.